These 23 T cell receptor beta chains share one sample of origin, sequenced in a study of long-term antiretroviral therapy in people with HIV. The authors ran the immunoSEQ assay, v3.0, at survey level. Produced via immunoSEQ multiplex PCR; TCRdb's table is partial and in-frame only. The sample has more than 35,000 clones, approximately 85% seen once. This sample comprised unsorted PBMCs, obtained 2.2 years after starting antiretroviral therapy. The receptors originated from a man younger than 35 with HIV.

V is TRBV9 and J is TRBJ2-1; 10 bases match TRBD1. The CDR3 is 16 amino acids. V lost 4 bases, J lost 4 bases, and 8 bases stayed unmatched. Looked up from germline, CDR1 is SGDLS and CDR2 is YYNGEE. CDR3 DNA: TGTGCCAGCAGCCTCCAAAGACAGGGGGCTTACAATGAGCAGTTCTTC. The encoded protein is CASSLQRQGAYNEQFF. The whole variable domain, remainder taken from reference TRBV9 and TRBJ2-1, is DSGVTQTPKHLITATGQRVTLRCSPRSGDLSVYWYQQSLDQGLQFLIQYYNGEERAKGNILERFSAQQFPDLHSELNLSSLELGDSALYFCASSLQRQGAYNEQFFGPGTRLTVL.

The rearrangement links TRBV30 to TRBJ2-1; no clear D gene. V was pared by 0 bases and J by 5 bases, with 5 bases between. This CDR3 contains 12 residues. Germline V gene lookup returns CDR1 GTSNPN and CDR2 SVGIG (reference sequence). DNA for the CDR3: TGTGCCTGGAGTGTATTCAACAATGAGCAGTTCTTC. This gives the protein CAWSVFNNEQFF.

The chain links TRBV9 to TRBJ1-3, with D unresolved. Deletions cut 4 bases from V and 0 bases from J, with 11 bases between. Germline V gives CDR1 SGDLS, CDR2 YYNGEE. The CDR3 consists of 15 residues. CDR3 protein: CASSYNGVSGNTIYF. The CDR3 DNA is TGTGCCAGCAGCTATAACGGGGTCTCTGGAAACACCATATATTTT.

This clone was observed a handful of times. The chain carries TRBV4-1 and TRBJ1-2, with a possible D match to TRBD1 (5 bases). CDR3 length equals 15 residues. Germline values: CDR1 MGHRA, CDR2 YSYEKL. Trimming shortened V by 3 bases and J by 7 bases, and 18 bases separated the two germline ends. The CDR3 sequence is CASSHAGTLSPGYTF. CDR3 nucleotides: TGCGCCAGCAGCCACGCCGGGACCCTAAGTCCTGGCTACACCTTC.

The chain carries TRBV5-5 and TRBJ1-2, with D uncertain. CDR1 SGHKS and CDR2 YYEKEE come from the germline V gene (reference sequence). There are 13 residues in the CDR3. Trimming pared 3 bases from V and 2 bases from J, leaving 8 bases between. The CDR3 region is CASSSGANYGYTF. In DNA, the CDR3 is TGTGCCAGCAGCTCCGGCGCCAACTATGGCTACACCTTC.

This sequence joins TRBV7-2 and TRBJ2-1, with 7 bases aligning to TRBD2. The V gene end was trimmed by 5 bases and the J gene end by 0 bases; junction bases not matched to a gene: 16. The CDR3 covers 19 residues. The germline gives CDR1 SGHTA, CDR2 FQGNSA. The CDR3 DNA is TGTGCCAGCAGCCGGATATATAGTAGCGGGTTGAGCTCCTACAATGAGCAGTTCTTC. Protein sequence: CASSRIYSSGLSSYNEQFF.

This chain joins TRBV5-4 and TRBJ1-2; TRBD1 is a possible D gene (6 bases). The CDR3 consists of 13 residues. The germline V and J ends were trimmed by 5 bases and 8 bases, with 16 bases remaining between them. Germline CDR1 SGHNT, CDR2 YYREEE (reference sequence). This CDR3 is CASRRTVGFGYTF. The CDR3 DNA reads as TGTGCCAGCAGGAGGACAGTAGGCTTCGGCTACACCTTC.

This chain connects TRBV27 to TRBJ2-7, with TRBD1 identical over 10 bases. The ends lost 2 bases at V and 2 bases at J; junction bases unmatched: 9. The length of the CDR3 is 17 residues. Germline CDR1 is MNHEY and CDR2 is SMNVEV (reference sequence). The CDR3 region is CASSLPPGQGSTYEQYF. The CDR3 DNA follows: TGTGCCAGCAGTTTACCGCCGGGACAGGGGTCGACCTACGAGCAGTACTTC.

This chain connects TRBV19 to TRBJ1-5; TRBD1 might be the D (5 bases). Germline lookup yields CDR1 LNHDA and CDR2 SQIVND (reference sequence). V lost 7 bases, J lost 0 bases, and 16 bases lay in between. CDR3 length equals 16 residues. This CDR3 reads CASKGPQVLSNQPQHF. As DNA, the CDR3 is TGTGCCAGTAAAGGGCCACAGGTTCTTAGCAATCAGCCCCAGCATTTT.

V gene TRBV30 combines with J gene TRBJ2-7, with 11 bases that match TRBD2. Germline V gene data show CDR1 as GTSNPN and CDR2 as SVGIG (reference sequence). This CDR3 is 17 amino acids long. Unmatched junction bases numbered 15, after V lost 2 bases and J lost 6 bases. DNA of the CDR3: TGTGCCTGGAGTCCTCCACTAGCGGGGGAACCCCCCCTCGAGCAGTACTTC. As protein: CAWSPPLAGEPPLEQYF.

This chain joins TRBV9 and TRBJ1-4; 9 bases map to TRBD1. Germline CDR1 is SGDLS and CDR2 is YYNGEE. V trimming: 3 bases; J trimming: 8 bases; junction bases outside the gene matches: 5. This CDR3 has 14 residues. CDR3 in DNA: TGTGCCAGCAGCGCCGGGACAGGGTTGGAAAAACTGTTTTTT. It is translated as CASSAGTGLEKLFF.

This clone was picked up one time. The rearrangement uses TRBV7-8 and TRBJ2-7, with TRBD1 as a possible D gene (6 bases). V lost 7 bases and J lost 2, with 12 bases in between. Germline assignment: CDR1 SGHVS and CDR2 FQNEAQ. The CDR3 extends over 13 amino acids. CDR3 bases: TGTGCCAGCAAACGCAGGGGAGCCTACGAGCAGTACTTC. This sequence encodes CASKRRGAYEQYF.

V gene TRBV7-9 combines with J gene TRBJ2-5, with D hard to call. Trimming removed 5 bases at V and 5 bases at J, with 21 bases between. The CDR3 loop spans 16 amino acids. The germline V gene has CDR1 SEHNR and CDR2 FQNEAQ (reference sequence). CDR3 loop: CASSDTGRPTFETQYF. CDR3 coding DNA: TGTGCCAGCAGCGATACGGGCCGACCGACGTTTGAGACCCAGTACTTC.

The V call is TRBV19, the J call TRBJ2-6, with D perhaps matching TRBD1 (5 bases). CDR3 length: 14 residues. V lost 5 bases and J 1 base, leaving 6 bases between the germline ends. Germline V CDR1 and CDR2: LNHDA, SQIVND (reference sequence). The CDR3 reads CASSAGSGANVLTF. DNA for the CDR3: TGTGCCAGTAGTGCAGGGTCTGGGGCCAACGTCCTGACTTTC.

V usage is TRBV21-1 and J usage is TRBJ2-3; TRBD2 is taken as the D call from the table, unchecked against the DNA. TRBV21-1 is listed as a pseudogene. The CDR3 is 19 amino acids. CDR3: CASSKDRPLAGGLSDTQYF. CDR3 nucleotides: TGTGCCAGCAGCAAGGATCGGCCGCTAGCGGGGGGGCTGTCAGATACGCAGTATTTT.

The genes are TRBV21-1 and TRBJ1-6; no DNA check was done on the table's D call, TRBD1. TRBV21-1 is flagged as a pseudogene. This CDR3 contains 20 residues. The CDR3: CASSKAVWDRGPVRNSPLHF. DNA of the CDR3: TGTGCCAGCAGCAAAGCCGTCTGGGACAGGGGGCCGGTTAGGAATTCACCCCTCCACTTT.

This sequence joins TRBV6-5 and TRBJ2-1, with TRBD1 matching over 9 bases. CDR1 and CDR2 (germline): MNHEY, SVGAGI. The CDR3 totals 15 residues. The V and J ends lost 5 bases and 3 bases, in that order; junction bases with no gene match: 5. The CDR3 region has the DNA TGTGCCAGCAGTACGGGGACAGGGATCTACAATGAGCAGTTCTTC. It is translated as CASSTGTGIYNEQFF.

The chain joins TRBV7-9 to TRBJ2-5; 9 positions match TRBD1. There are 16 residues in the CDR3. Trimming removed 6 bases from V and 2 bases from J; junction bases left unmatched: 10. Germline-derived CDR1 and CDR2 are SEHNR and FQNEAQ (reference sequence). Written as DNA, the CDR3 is TGTGCCAGCAGGGAGGACAGGGGCGCCCGACAAGAGACCCAGTACTTC. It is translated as CASREDRGARQETQYF.

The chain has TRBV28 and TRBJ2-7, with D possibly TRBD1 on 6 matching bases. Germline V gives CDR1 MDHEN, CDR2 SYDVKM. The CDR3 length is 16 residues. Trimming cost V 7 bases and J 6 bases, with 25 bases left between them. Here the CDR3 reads CASTLFTPGAVGEQYF. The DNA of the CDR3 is TGTGCCAGCACCTTATTTACCCCAGGGGCGGTTGGCGAGCAGTACTTC.

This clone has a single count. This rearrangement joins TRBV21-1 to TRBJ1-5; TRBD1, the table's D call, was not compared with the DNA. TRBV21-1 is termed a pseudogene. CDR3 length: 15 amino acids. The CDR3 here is CAIPPKTGGNQPQHF. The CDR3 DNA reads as TGTGCCATCCCCCCGAAGACAGGGGGCAATCAGCCCCAGCATTTT.

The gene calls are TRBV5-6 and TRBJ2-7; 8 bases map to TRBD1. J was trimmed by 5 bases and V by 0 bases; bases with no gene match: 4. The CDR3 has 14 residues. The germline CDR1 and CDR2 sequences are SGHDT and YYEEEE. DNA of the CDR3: TGTGCCAGCAGCTTGGGAGCAGGGGGCCACGAGCAGTACTTC. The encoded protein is CASSLGAGGHEQYF.

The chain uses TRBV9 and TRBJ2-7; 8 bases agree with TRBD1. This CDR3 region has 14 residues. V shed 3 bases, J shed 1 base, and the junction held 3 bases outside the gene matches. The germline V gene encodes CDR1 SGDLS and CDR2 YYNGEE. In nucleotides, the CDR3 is TGTGCCAGCAGCGCCCGGGACAGGTCCTACGAGCAGTACTTC. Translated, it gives CASSARDRSYEQYF.

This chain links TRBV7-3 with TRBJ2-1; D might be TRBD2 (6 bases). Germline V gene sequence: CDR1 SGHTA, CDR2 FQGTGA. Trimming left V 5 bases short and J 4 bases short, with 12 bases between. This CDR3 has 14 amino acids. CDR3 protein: CASSPGLEYNEQFF. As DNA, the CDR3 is TGTGCCAGCAGCCCGGGACTTGAATACAATGAGCAGTTCTTC.